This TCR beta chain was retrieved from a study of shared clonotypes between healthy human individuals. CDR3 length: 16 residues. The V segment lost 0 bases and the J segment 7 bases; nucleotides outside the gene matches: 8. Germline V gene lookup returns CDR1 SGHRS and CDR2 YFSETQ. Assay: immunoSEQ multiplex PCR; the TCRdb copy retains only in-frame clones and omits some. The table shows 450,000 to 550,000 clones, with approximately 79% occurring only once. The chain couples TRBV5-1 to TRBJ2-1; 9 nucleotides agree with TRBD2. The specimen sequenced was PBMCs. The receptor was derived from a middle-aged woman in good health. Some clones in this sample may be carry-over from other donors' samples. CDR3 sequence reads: CASSLVGVAGVNEQFF. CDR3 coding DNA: TGCGCCAGCAGCTTGGTTGGGGTAGCGGGAGTGAATGAGCAGTTCTTC.